The 14 T cell receptor beta chains listed next were all sequenced from one sample in a study of cytomegalovirus exposure and HLA in healthy donors (dated by TCRdb to 2016 to 2017). Library preparation used the immunoSEQ multiplex PCR assay. The multiplex PCR relied on a mix of 60 forward primers for TCR Vbeta segments and 13 reverse primers for TCR Jbeta segments. TCRdb provides this immuneACCESS table in a form limited to in-frame rearrangements. Some clones are lacking; in checked studies, under half of them reflect an unresolved V gene, and why the rest are absent is not known. The table for this sample lists about 200,000 clones; about three quarters of them were counted only once. Approximately 1.8% of the sample belongs to the ten largest clones. The source material was PBMCs. These receptors were taken from a male donor in good health and CMV-seronegative.

The rearrangement joins TRBV5-5 to TRBJ1-2, with a weak D call TRBD1 (6 bases). From germline, CDR1 is SGHKS and CDR2 YYEKEE (reference sequence). This CDR3 is 14 amino acids long. The V end lost 4 bases, the J end lost 8 bases, and 18 bases lay between the germline ends. CDR3 in DNA: TGTGCCAGCAGCCTCGGGACAATGCCTCGGGGCTACACCTTC. It is translated as CASSLGTMPRGYTF.

This chain connects TRBV5-6 to TRBJ1-1, with D maybe TRBD1 (5 bases). The CDR3 sequence is 16 residues long. From germline, CDR1 is SGHDT and CDR2 YYEEEE. V lost 4 bases and J lost 4, with 20 bases in between. The CDR3 is CASSPKWGGRSTEAFF. The CDR3 DNA is TGTGCCAGCAGCCCAAAATGGGGGGGTAGGAGCACTGAAGCTTTCTTT.

This rearrangement joins TRBV5-1 to TRBJ2-5, with 12 positions matching TRBD2. CDR3 length: 16 residues. The germline V gene has CDR1 SGHRS and CDR2 YFSETQ. The J segment lost 4 bases and the V segment lost 4 bases, leaving 8 bases of the junction unmatched. For the CDR3, the DNA is TGCGCCAGCAGCGGAAAGACTAGCGGGGGAGGAGAGACCCAGTACTTC. This translates into CASSGKTSGGGETQYF.

This sequence joins TRBV10-3 and TRBJ2-7; TRBD2 matches 8 bases. The CDR3 spans 14 residues. Germline V gene data show CDR1 as ENHRY and CDR2 as SYGVKD. J lost 4 bases, V lost 3 bases, and 5 bases had no gene match. CDR3 protein: CAISDPREGYEQYF. The CDR3 DNA reads as TGTGCCATCAGTGATCCCCGGGAGGGATACGAGCAGTACTTC.

This sequence joins TRBV13 and TRBJ2-7; the D is unclear. The CDR3 is 13 amino acids. The V end was cut by 0 bases, the J end by 3 bases, with 6 bases between. Germline V CDR1 and CDR2: PRHDT, FYEKMQ (reference sequence). CDR3 nucleotides: TGTGCCAGCAGCTTAGGCCTCGGCTACGAGCAGTACTTC. Residues: CASSLGLGYEQYF.

The chain has TRBV28 and TRBJ1-4; D ambiguous. From germline, CDR1 is MDHEN and CDR2 SYDVKM. Trimming took off 2 bases at V and 10 bases at J, with 5 bases between the two ends. The CDR3 is 11 amino acids. This CDR3 is CASSLTAKLFF. CDR3 coding DNA: TGTGCCAGCAGTTTAACTGCAAAACTGTTTTTT.

The chain joins TRBV10-3 to TRBJ1-2, with D possibly TRBD1 on 6 matching bases. CDR1 and CDR2 (germline): ENHRY, SYGVKD. The CDR3 length is 12 residues. V was cut by 11 bases and J by 6 bases, with 16 bases left in between. CDR3 in DNA: TGTGCCTCAACAGGGAACCAGGATGGCTACACCTTC. This codes for CASTGNQDGYTF.

The chain joins TRBV5-4 to TRBJ2-7; D remains unclear. Deletions cut 6 bases from V and 13 bases from J, with 23 bases between. CDR1 SGHNT and CDR2 YYREEE come from the germline V gene (reference sequence). The length of the CDR3 is 13 residues. CDR3: CASTIDKDFPYYF. The CDR3 DNA sequence: TGTGCCAGCACCATAGACAAGGATTTTCCCTATTACTTC.

V and J are TRBV4-1 and TRBJ1-6; TRBD1 might be the D (5 bases). This CDR3 is 16 amino acids long. V was cut by 0 bases and J by 7 bases, with 13 bases left in between. Germline CDR1 and CDR2: MGHRA and YSYEKL. The CDR3 DNA reads as TGCGCCAGCAGCCAAGATCTTGGGGGGGGGAATTCACCCCTCCACTTT. Its translation: CASSQDLGGGNSPLHF.

V usage is TRBV29-1 and J usage is TRBJ2-3; tentatively, D is TRBD2 (7 bases). CDR3 length: 15 residues. V gave up 4 bases and J gave up 4 bases, with 18 bases separating them. Germline CDR1 and CDR2: SQVTM and ANQGSEA. CDR3 sequence reads: CSVVYRGAGSDTQYF. In DNA, the CDR3 is TGCAGCGTTGTATATCGGGGGGCCGGATCAGATACGCAGTATTTT.

The chain employs TRBV9 and TRBJ2-1; D gene uncertain. Trimming stripped 0 bases from V and 0 bases from J, with 4 bases between. Germline CDR1 SGDLS, CDR2 YYNGEE. CDR3 length: 14 amino acids. The CDR3 DNA reads TGTGCCAGCAGCGTAGGTAGCTCCTACAATGAGCAGTTCTTC. Its protein product is CASSVGSSYNEQFF. The full variable domain, rest sourced from reference TRBV9 and TRBJ2-1, is DSGVTQTPKHLITATGQRVTLRCSPRSGDLSVYWYQQSLDQGLQFLIQYYNGEERAKGNILERFSAQQFPDLHSELNLSSLELGDSALYFCASSVGSSYNEQFFGPGTRLTVL.

The chain is built from TRBV5-4 and TRBJ2-2, with 7 bases that match TRBD1. V lost 5 bases to trimming and J lost 4 bases; unmatched junction nucleotides: 11. Germline CDR1 is SGHNT and CDR2 is YYREEE (reference sequence). The CDR3 is made up of 16 amino acids. This chain's CDR3 is CASSLYRGRGTGELFF. The CDR3 DNA is TGTGCCAGCAGTTTGTATAGGGGGCGTGGCACCGGGGAGCTGTTTTTT.

The chain is built from TRBV29-1 and TRBJ2-7; 8 positions match TRBD1. Germline V gene sequence: CDR1 SQVTM, CDR2 ANQGSEA. The CDR3 contains 13 residues. V shed 7 bases and J 4 bases; nucleotides not matched to a gene: 9. In DNA, the CDR3 is TGCAGCGCGGAGGCCCAGGGGGCGTACGAGCAGTACTTC. Residues: CSAEAQGAYEQYF.

The chain is built from TRBV19 and TRBJ2-7; 9 bases are a match to TRBD1. V trimming: 4 bases; J trimming: 3 bases; junction bases outside the gene matches: 7. This CDR3 is 15 amino acids long. In germline, CDR1 is LNHDA, CDR2 SQIVND (reference sequence). The CDR3 reads CASSTPGTGIYEQYF. The CDR3 DNA sequence: TGTGCCAGTAGTACCCCCGGGACAGGGATCTACGAGCAGTACTTC.